The T cell receptor (beta chain) described here comes from a study of OX40 agonist ivuxolimab in advanced cancers. Study-wide background: Those enrolled were roughly 80% male, with a mean age of roughly 60 years and ages from about 20 to 85. Under the entry rules, prior anti-PD-1, anti-PD-L1 or anti-CTLA-4 therapy was allowed, and roughly 43% had some.

Germline-derived CDR1 and CDR2 are SGDLS and YYNGEE. The CDR3 extends over 18 amino acids. Germline trimming cut 0 bases from V and 9 bases from J; bases unmatched to any gene: 17. This table comes from immunoSEQ multiplex PCR, and its TCRdb copy is limited to in-frame clones, with some not included. The table lists under 70,000 clones, more than 80% of them singletons, with around 8.2% in the top ten. Findings and limits, study-wide: Also present in some nonresponders was a low level of normalized T-cell clonal expansion.

Of note for this clone: What it binds is unknown.

Material: CD4+ or CD8+ T cells sorted from blood, obtained in a trial of the OX40 agonist ivuxolimab. The source is an adult with an advanced solid tumor such as melanoma, head and neck, liver or kidney cancer. The chain couples TRBV9 to TRBJ2-1; TRBD2 agrees at 8 bases. CDR3 coding DNA: TGTGCCAGCAGCGTAGGTTCGAGTGGACTAGCAACTGAAGGTGAGCAGTTCTTC. It yields the protein CASSVGSSGLATEGEQFF.